These 8 T cell receptor beta chains share one sample of origin, sequenced in a study of blood T cell repertoires in COVID-19. Profiling relied on immunoSEQ multiplex PCR, and the TCRdb table lists in-frame clones only, not all of them. The repertoire holds approximately 180,000 clones, roughly nine tenths seen once, with around 2.3% in the top ten. Sequencing input: PBMCs or T cells enriched from blood (not recorded which). The source is a woman in her 40s with acute COVID-19.

The CDR3 is CASSPQGWGNQPQHF. The CDR3 region has the DNA TGCGCCAGCAGCCCCCAGGGTTGGGGCAATCAGCCCCAGCATTTT. This chain links TRBV4-1 with TRBJ1-5; D perhaps matches TRBD1 (5 bases). The V end was cut by 4 bases, the J end by 2 bases, with 12 bases between. The CDR3 has 15 amino acids. From germline, CDR1 is MGHRA and CDR2 YSYEKL.

In DNA, the CDR3 is TGTGCCTGGAGTGTCGGTAGCACAGATACGCAGTATTTT. Its translation is CAWSVGSTDTQYF. This rearrangement joins TRBV30 to TRBJ2-3; D gene ambiguous. CDR3 length: 13 residues. CDR1 and CDR2 (germline): GTSNPN, SVGIG (reference sequence). V lost 0 bases and J 0 bases, leaving 4 bases between the germline ends.

This chain connects TRBV4-2 to TRBJ2-2; D might be TRBD2 (5 bases). Deletions cut 1 base from V and 4 bases from J, with 13 bases between. From germline, CDR1 is LGHNA and CDR2 YNFKEQ. The CDR3 has 16 amino acids. The CDR3: CASSQVIASPTGELFF. The CDR3 DNA sequence: TGTGCCAGCAGCCAAGTTATAGCGTCTCCCACCGGGGAGCTGTTTTTT.

This chain uses TRBV5-1 with TRBJ2-7; D is possibly TRBD2 (6 bases). Germline V CDR1 and CDR2: SGHRS, YFSETQ. The CDR3 covers 15 residues. Trimming took 0 bases from V and 6 from J, leaving 16 bases between them. CDR3 DNA sequence: TGCGCCAGCAGCTTGGAATCGGGGGTCGTGGGCGAGCAGTACTTC. Amino acids: CASSLESGVVGEQYF. Full variable domain (rest looked up from reference TRBV5-1 and TRBJ2-7): KAGVTQTPRYLIKTRGQQVTLSCSPISGHRSVSWYQQTPGQGLQFLFEYFSETQRNKGNFPGRFSGRQFSNSRSEMNVSTLELGDSALYLCASSLESGVVGEQYFGPGTRLTVT.

V gene TRBV2 combines with J gene TRBJ2-7, with a possible D match to TRBD2 (6 bases). Germline values: CDR1 SNHLY, CDR2 FYNNEI. Trimming left V 8 bases short and J 0 bases short, with 8 bases between. This CDR3 spans 12 amino acids. In DNA form, the CDR3 reads TGTGCCAGCTCGGGGGACTCCTACGAGCAGTACTTC. Translating gives CASSGDSYEQYF.

The chain has TRBV4-2 and TRBJ1-4; 9 bases agree with TRBD1. The J segment lost 5 bases and the V segment lost 5 bases, leaving 6 bases of the junction unmatched. Per the germline V gene, CDR1 is LGHNA and CDR2 is YNFKEQ. The CDR3 runs to 15 residues. The CDR3 DNA is TGTGCCAGCAGCAAACCTGGGACAGGGAATGAAAAACTGTTTTTT. Encoded protein: CASSKPGTGNEKLFF.

The chain carries TRBV6-5 and TRBJ1-6; no clear D gene. Germline loops: CDR1 MNHEY, CDR2 SVGAGI. V lost 0 bases, J lost 4 bases, and 7 bases lay in between. This CDR3 is built from 15 residues. CDR3 nucleotides: TGTGCCAGCAGTTACTCCAGCGTTTATAATTCACCCCTCCACTTT. This sequence encodes CASSYSSVYNSPLHF.

V usage is TRBV5-4 and J usage is TRBJ1-2, with a possible D match to TRBD1 (5 bases). Trimming removed 3 bases from V and 8 bases from J, with 17 bases in between. CDR3 length: 14 amino acids. Germline-derived CDR1 and CDR2 are SGHNT and YYREEE (reference sequence). The CDR3 region has the DNA TGTGCCAGCAGCTCCCCGGGGGGGATAGCGGGCTACACCTTC. Its protein product is CASSSPGGIAGYTF.